Shown below are 14 T cell receptor beta chains from a single sample sequenced in a study of a mutant IDH1 vaccine in newly diagnosed glioma. No antigen has been assigned to these receptors. Described time point: week 35, safety follow-up. Every single dose of the vaccine, 300 ug of mutant IDH1 20-mer peptide, came with topical imiquimod. Method: immunoSEQ multiplex PCR; TCRdb's copy keeps in-frame clones and lacks some. The sample records tens of thousands of clones, about four fifths being singletons. The specimen comprised PBMCs, sampled from a glioma patient whose treatment included an IDH1 peptide vaccine. The receptors were gathered from a man in his forties with glioma.

This rearrangement joins TRBV30 to TRBJ2-6, with a possible D match to TRBD1 (6 bases). Trimming cost V 2 bases and J 1 base, with 9 bases left between them. This CDR3 has 15 residues. In germline, CDR1 is GTSNPN, CDR2 SVGIG (reference sequence). Written as DNA, the CDR3 is TGTGCCTGGAGTTCTGGACAGTCTGGGGCCAACGTCCTGACTTTC. Amino acids: CAWSSGQSGANVLTF.

The chain combines TRBV4-2 with TRBJ2-5; 12 bases are shared with TRBD2. The CDR3 length is 16 residues. V gave up 0 bases and J gave up 5 bases; unmatched junction bases: 4. The germline gives CDR1 LGHNA, CDR2 YNFKEQ. In DNA form, the CDR3 reads TGTGCCAGCAGCCAAGATGGGGGGACTAGCGGGGAGACCCAGTACTTC. Its protein is CASSQDGGTSGETQYF.

The V gene is TRBV28, the J gene TRBJ1-2, with TRBD1 identical over 7 bases. The CDR3 totals 16 residues. J gave up 1 base and V 1 base, and 6 bases lay outside the gene matches. Germline V gene lookup returns CDR1 MDHEN and CDR2 SYDVKM. CDR3 protein: CASSLSGQSLNYGYTF. CDR3 nucleotide sequence: TGTGCCAGCAGTTTATCGGGACAGTCCCTTAACTATGGCTACACCTTC.

CDR3 amino acids: CASGRDINQPQHF. CDR3 coding DNA: TGTGCCAGCGGCCGGGACATCAATCAGCCCCAGCATTTT. The rearrangement links TRBV2 to TRBJ1-5; maybe TRBD1 (6 bases). The CDR3 is 13 residues long. The germline gives CDR1 SNHLY, CDR2 FYNNEI. Trimming left V 8 bases short and J 3 bases short, with 11 bases between.

The chain has TRBV9 and TRBJ2-1, with D possibly being TRBD2 (5 bases). Trimming left V 0 bases short and J 3 bases short, with 10 bases between. The CDR3 runs to 15 residues. The germline V gene has CDR1 SGDLS and CDR2 YYNGEE. The DNA of the CDR3 is TGTGCCAGCAGCGTAGTTAGCGATATCTACAATGAGCAGTTCTTC. Translation gives CASSVVSDIYNEQFF.

The V gene is TRBV5-1, the J gene TRBJ1-2; TRBD1 aligns across 12 bases. V lost 4 bases, J lost 8 bases, and 9 bases stayed unmatched. Germline-derived CDR1 and CDR2 are SGHRS and YFSETQ. This CDR3 has 15 residues. DNA for the CDR3: TGCGCCAGCAGCGAGCCGGGACAGGGGGCTGTAGGCTACACCTTC. The encoded protein is CASSEPGQGAVGYTF.

The rearrangement links TRBV5-1 to TRBJ2-1; D is unclear. Germline assignment: CDR1 SGHRS and CDR2 YFSETQ. This CDR3 has 13 amino acids. V lost 0 bases and J 4 bases, leaving 5 bases between the germline ends. The CDR3 nucleotides read TGCGCCAGCAGCTTGGCCACGTACAATGAGCAGTTCTTC. Amino acid sequence: CASSLATYNEQFF. Using reference TRBV5-1 and TRBJ2-1 for the parts outside the CDR3, the full variable domain is KAGVTQTPRYLIKTRGQQVTLSCSPISGHRSVSWYQQTPGQGLQFLFEYFSETQRNKGNFPGRFSGRQFSNSRSEMNVSTLELGDSALYLCASSLATYNEQFFGPGTRLTVL.

This clone has just one count. The rearrangement uses TRBV6-4 and TRBJ2-1, with 7 bases matching TRBD2. CDR3 length equals 16 residues. Germline CDR1 is MRHNA and CDR2 is SNTAGT. V shed 5 bases and J 0 bases; nucleotides not matched to a gene: 7. The CDR3 here is CASSPSGGSSYNEQFF. The CDR3 region has the DNA TGTGCCAGCAGTCCAAGCGGCGGGAGCTCCTACAATGAGCAGTTCTTC.

The V gene is TRBV6-1, the J gene TRBJ1-1, with a weak D call TRBD1 (5 bases). Germline CDR1 reads MNHNS; CDR2 reads SASEGT. The CDR3 has 14 amino acids. V dropped 7 bases and J dropped 3 bases, with 15 bases sitting between them. CDR3 amino acids: CASKESGGYTEAFF. The CDR3 DNA reads as TGTGCCAGCAAAGAAAGCGGGGGGTACACTGAAGCTTTCTTT.

V gene TRBV30 combines with J gene TRBJ2-7, with TRBD2 matching 12 bases. Trimming cost V 5 bases and J 5 bases; bases outside gene matches: 10. From germline, CDR1 is GTSNPN and CDR2 SVGIG (reference sequence). This CDR3 comprises 15 residues. This CDR3 is CAWGSSGRAFHEQYF. DNA of the CDR3: TGTGCCTGGGGGTCTAGCGGGAGGGCCTTCCACGAGCAGTACTTC.

This clone was seen once. The chain joins TRBV7-8 to TRBJ1-4; D is perhaps TRBD1 (6 bases). The V and J ends lost 0 bases and 4 bases respectively, with 12 bases between them. CDR1 is SGHVS, CDR2 FQNEAQ, per germline. The CDR3 contains 16 residues. The CDR3 reads CASSLARTALNEKLFF. CDR3 nucleotides: TGTGCCAGCAGCTTAGCGCGGACAGCTCTTAATGAAAAACTGTTTTTT. Drawing the rest from reference TRBV7-8 and TRBJ1-4, the complete variable domain is GAGVSQSPRYKVAKRGQDVALRCDPISGHVSLFWYQQALGQGPEFLTYFQNEAQLDKSGLPSDRFFAERPEGSVSTLKIQRTQQEDSAVYLCASSLARTALNEKLFFGSGTQLSVL.

This chain links TRBV10-3 with TRBJ1-1; possible D gene TRBD1, 6 bases. V lost 7 bases, J lost 0 bases, and 12 bases lay in between. The CDR3 is made up of 14 amino acids. Per the germline V gene, CDR1 is ENHRY and CDR2 is SYGVKD. CDR3: CAIIGGGMNTEAFF. The CDR3 DNA sequence: TGTGCCATCATAGGGGGGGGGATGAACACTGAAGCTTTCTTT.

The chain employs TRBV5-1 and TRBJ1-5; 7 nucleotides match TRBD1. The CDR3 has 15 amino acids. V shed 1 base and J 6 bases; nucleotides not matched to a gene: 7. Germline values: CDR1 SGHRS, CDR2 YFSETQ. CDR3 region: CASSLTGDTGQPQHF. CDR3 nucleotide sequence: TGCGCCAGCAGCTTGACAGGGGATACGGGTCAGCCCCAGCATTTT.

The chain couples TRBV5-1 to TRBJ2-6; either TRBD1 or TRBD2 may supply D (6 bases each). This CDR3 is built from 17 residues. V lost 1 base and J lost 3, with 14 bases in between. CDR1 SGHRS and CDR2 YFSETQ come from the germline V gene. CDR3 region: CASSLPVGGHGANVLTF. In nucleotides, the CDR3 is TGCGCCAGCAGCTTGCCGGTAGGGGGGCATGGGGCCAACGTCCTGACTTTC.